Listed below are T cell receptor beta chains from one sample, sequenced in a study of cytomegalovirus exposure and HLA in healthy donors. Libraries were prepared by immunoSEQ multiplex PCR; TCRdb keeps only in-frame clonotypes and omits some of them. The profile covers 90,000 to 110,000 clones, with approximately 70% appearing a single time and about 5.7% taken by the ten largest. The sample comprised PBMCs. These receptors were taken from a woman between 70 and 85 years old in good health and CMV-seropositive. Both conserved end residues are part of each CDR3. Each record gives: CDR3 DNA, CDR3 protein, D gene, clone size, J gene, V gene. D genes are given only for firm matches. Clone size, where shown, is once, few, many, or a class for clones that have expanded.

CDR3 DNA: TGTGCCAGCAGGTCCCCAGGGGGCTATGGCTACACCTTC
CDR3 protein: CASRSPGGYGYTF
D gene: TRBD1
clone size: few
J gene: TRBJ1-2
V gene: TRBV6-5

CDR3 DNA: TGTGCCAGCAGCACCCGGACAGGGGGGCGGAATGAGCAGTTCTTC
CDR3 protein: CASSTRTGGRNEQFF
D gene: TRBD1
clone size: few
J gene: TRBJ2-1
V gene: TRBV7-2

CDR3 DNA: TGTGCCAGCTCACCCCTAGCGGGGGACTACGAGCAGTACTTC
CDR3 protein: CASSPLAGDYEQYF
D gene: TRBD2
clone size: once
J gene: TRBJ2-7
V gene: TRBV18

CDR3 DNA: TGCGCCAGCAGGAGCTTAGCTGGGGGGGCCCAAGAGACCCAGTACTTC
CDR3 protein: CASRSLAGGAQETQYF
D gene: .
clone size: many
J gene: TRBJ2-5
V gene: TRBV4-1

CDR3 DNA: TGTGCCAGCAGCGAAACAGGGGCCTATAATTCACCCCTCCACTTT
CDR3 protein: CASSETGAYNSPLHF
D gene: TRBD1
clone size: .
J gene: TRBJ1-6
V gene: TRBV7-6

CDR3 DNA: TGTGCCAGCCGGACGACAGATTATCAGCCCCAGCATTTT
CDR3 protein: CASRTTDYQPQHF
D gene: .
clone size: .
J gene: TRBJ1-5
V gene: TRBV19

CDR3 DNA: TGTGCCATCAGTGAGAGGAGCTCTGGAAACACCATATATTTT
CDR3 protein: CAISERSSGNTIYF
D gene: .
clone size: .
J gene: TRBJ1-3
V gene: TRBV10-3

CDR3 DNA: TGTGCCAGTAGTAGGGGACAGGGTTATCAGCCCCAGCATTTT
CDR3 protein: CASSRGQGYQPQHF
D gene: TRBD1
clone size: .
J gene: TRBJ1-5
V gene: TRBV19

CDR3 DNA: TGTGCCAGCAGTTACTCCAGCGGGGGGGCCGGGGAGCAGTTCTTC
CDR3 protein: CASSYSSGGAGEQFF
D gene: TRBD2
clone size: .
J gene: TRBJ2-1
V gene: TRBV6-6

CDR3 DNA: TGCGCCAGCAGCTTTACAGGGGGCACTTCGGATGGCTACACCTTC
CDR3 protein: CASSFTGGTSDGYTF
D gene: TRBD1
clone size: few
J gene: TRBJ1-2
V gene: TRBV5-1

CDR3 DNA: TGTGCCACGGACAGGGGAAGTGAAAAACTGTTTTTT
CDR3 protein: CATDRGSEKLFF
D gene: TRBD1
clone size: .
J gene: TRBJ1-4
V gene: TRBV7-9

CDR3 DNA: TGTGCCAGCAAGACTAGCGGGGGAGCAGATACGCAGTATTTT
CDR3 protein: CASKTSGGADTQYF
D gene: TRBD2
clone size: few
J gene: TRBJ2-3
V gene: TRBV7-2

CDR3 DNA: TGTGCCAGCAGCTTGGGTACTACATGGGGGACAGGAAACACCATATATTTT
CDR3 protein: CASSLGTTWGTGNTIYF
D gene: .
clone size: once
J gene: TRBJ1-3
V gene: TRBV7-9

CDR3 DNA: TGTGCCAGCAGCTCACAGGGGGCCTTTGAAAAACTGTTTTTT
CDR3 protein: CASSSQGAFEKLFF
D gene: TRBD1
clone size: .
J gene: TRBJ1-4
V gene: TRBV7-2

CDR3 DNA: TGTGCCAGCAGCTGGGGGGGACGCGGATCCTACGAGCAGTACTTC
CDR3 protein: CASSWGGRGSYEQYF
D gene: TRBD2
clone size: once
J gene: TRBJ2-7
V gene: TRBV7-9

CDR3 DNA: TGTGCCAGTAGTATTCAGGGTTTAAACACCGGGGAGCTGTTTTTT
CDR3 protein: CASSIQGLNTGELFF
D gene: .
clone size: .
J gene: TRBJ2-2
V gene: TRBV19

CDR3 DNA: TGCGCCAGCAGCCTATCACCCCGACTAGCGGGGGGGCAGGGAGATACGCAGTATTTT
CDR3 protein: CASSLSPRLAGGQGDTQYF
D gene: TRBD2
clone size: .
J gene: TRBJ2-3
V gene: TRBV4-1

CDR3 DNA: TGCGCCAGCAGCCCCCGAGTTACCGGGACTAATGAAAAACTGTTTTTT
CDR3 protein: CASSPRVTGTNEKLFF
D gene: .
clone size: few
J gene: TRBJ1-4
V gene: TRBV5-1

CDR3 DNA: TGTGCCAGCAGACTGACAGGGGGCCATGGCTACACCTTC
CDR3 protein: CASRLTGGHGYTF
D gene: TRBD1
clone size: .
J gene: TRBJ1-2
V gene: TRBV4-2

CDR3 DNA: TGTGCCAGCAGCATGTTTTTAGGGGTACCCTACGAGCAGTACTTC
CDR3 protein: CASSMFLGVPYEQYF
D gene: .
clone size: .
J gene: TRBJ2-7
V gene: TRBV7-2

CDR3 DNA: TGTGCCAGCAGCTTCGAAAGGAGTGAAAAACTGTTTTTT
CDR3 protein: CASSFERSEKLFF
D gene: .
clone size: .
J gene: TRBJ1-4
V gene: TRBV7-6

CDR3 DNA: TGTGCCAGCAGCGGAGCAGGGGCGAGCAATCAGCCCCAGCATTTT
CDR3 protein: CASSGAGASNQPQHF
D gene: .
clone size: .
J gene: TRBJ1-5
V gene: TRBV2

CDR3 DNA: TGTGCCAGCAGCCCGGACAGGGGGTGGGGGGGTACGCAGTATTTT
CDR3 protein: CASSPDRGWGGTQYF
D gene: TRBD1
clone size: .
J gene: TRBJ2-3
V gene: TRBV7-8

CDR3 DNA: TGCGCCAGCAGCCAAGGTGCTGGGGGCAACTATGGCTACACCTTC
CDR3 protein: CASSQGAGGNYGYTF
D gene: .
clone size: once
J gene: TRBJ1-2
V gene: TRBV4-1

CDR3 DNA: TGTGCCAGCAGTTTCCCTCTCGGGACAGGGCGTGAAAAACTGTTTTTT
CDR3 protein: CASSFPLGTGREKLFF
D gene: TRBD1
clone size: .
J gene: TRBJ1-4
V gene: TRBV6-6

CDR3 DNA: TGTGCCAGCAGTGAGCAGGGGGCCGGCTATGGCTACACCTTC
CDR3 protein: CASSEQGAGYGYTF
D gene: TRBD1
clone size: .
J gene: TRBJ1-2
V gene: TRBV2

CDR3 DNA: TGTGCCAGCAGCTCCAGGGGGCGCGGGGCAGATACGCAGTATTTT
CDR3 protein: CASSSRGRGADTQYF
D gene: TRBD1
clone size: .
J gene: TRBJ2-3
V gene: TRBV6-6

CDR3 DNA: TGTGCCAGCAGCTTCCGAGTTACAGGGGAGACTGAAGCTTTCTTT
CDR3 protein: CASSFRVTGETEAFF
D gene: TRBD1
clone size: few
J gene: TRBJ1-1
V gene: TRBV5-8

CDR3 DNA: TGTGCCAGCAGTAGAGGACAGGGACGGGAAAAACTGTTTTTT
CDR3 protein: CASSRGQGREKLFF
D gene: TRBD1
clone size: .
J gene: TRBJ1-4
V gene: TRBV6-5

CDR3 DNA: TGTGCCAGTAGTATTGGGAGGGGCACTGAAGCTTTCTTT
CDR3 protein: CASSIGRGTEAFF
D gene: .
clone size: .
J gene: TRBJ1-1
V gene: TRBV19

CDR3 DNA: TGTGCCAGCAGCTCATTGGTAGGACAGGGGAACACTGAAGCTTTCTTT
CDR3 protein: CASSSLVGQGNTEAFF
D gene: TRBD1
clone size: few
J gene: TRBJ1-1
V gene: TRBV7-3

CDR3 DNA: TGTGCCAGCAGCTCCGGGAATAGCAATCAGCCCCAGCATTTT
CDR3 protein: CASSSGNSNQPQHF
D gene: .
clone size: .
J gene: TRBJ1-5
V gene: TRBV21-1

CDR3 DNA: TGTGCCAGTAGTAACGGCAGGAATGAAAAACTGTTTTTT
CDR3 protein: CASSNGRNEKLFF
D gene: .
clone size: few
J gene: TRBJ1-4
V gene: TRBV19